Each of the 18 T cell receptor beta chains below was sequenced from the same sample in a study of OX40 agonist ivuxolimab in advanced cancers. The repertoire was sequenced with immunoSEQ multiplex PCR; TCRdb's copy has only in-frame clones and lacks some. The top ten hold under 20% of the sample, which has some 41,000 clones, approximately 91% seen once. The sample was CD4+ or CD8+ T cells sorted from blood, taken in a trial of the OX40 agonist ivuxolimab. The source of these receptors is an adult with an advanced solid tumor such as melanoma, head and neck, liver or kidney cancer.

The gene calls are TRBV19 and TRBJ1-1; a weak D match, TRBD1 (6 bases). V was cut by 8 bases and J by 5 bases, with 18 bases left in between. The CDR3 has 14 amino acids. The germline V gene encodes CDR1 LNHDA and CDR2 SQIVND (reference sequence). The CDR3 DNA is TGTGCCAGTGACCACTCGGGGGCCAATACTGAAGCTTTCTTT. It specifies CASDHSGANTEAFF.

This clone was seen once. The chain couples TRBV11-3 to TRBJ2-7; 7 bases line up with TRBD2. CDR1 and CDR2 from the germline V gene are SGHNT and YENEEA. V trimming: 5 bases; J trimming: 5 bases; junction bases outside the gene matches: 6. CDR3 length: 13 amino acids. The CDR3, as DNA: TGTGCCAGCAGCCCCGGACTAGGCCACGAGCAGTACTTC. The encoded protein is CASSPGLGHEQYF. The variable domain in full, with the rest retrieved from reference TRBV11-3 and TRBJ2-7, is EAGVVQSPRYKIIEKKQPVAFWCNPISGHNTLYWYLQNLGQGPELLIRYENEEAVDDSQLPKDRFSAERLKGVDSTLKIQPAELGDSAVYLCASSPGLGHEQYFGPGTRLTVT.

The rearrangement links TRBV11-1 to TRBJ2-5; D is perhaps TRBD1 (5 bases). The DNA end is a closer match to TRBJ2-7, so the J assignment may be wrong. The CDR3 totals 14 residues. Germline V gives CDR1 SGHAT, CDR2 FQDESV (reference sequence). The CDR3: CASSLKGSGYEQYF. The CDR3 DNA reads as TGTGCCAGCAGCCTCAAGGGGTCGGGCTACGAGCAGTACTTC.

The chain links TRBV9 to TRBJ2-2, with D perhaps TRBD2 (5 bases). Germline assignment: CDR1 SGDLS and CDR2 YYNGEE. V was pared by 3 bases and J by 0 bases, with 18 bases between. The CDR3 is 18 residues long. This chain's CDR3 is CASSAGYGLATNTGELFF. CDR3 bases: TGTGCCAGCAGCGCGGGGTATGGGCTAGCCACGAACACCGGGGAGCTGTTTTTT.

J is TRBJ1-5 and V is TRBV27; weak D call: TRBD1 (6 bases). This CDR3 spans 14 amino acids. The ends were cut back, 6 bases at V and 6 bases at J, with 15 bases in the middle. Germline V gives CDR1 MNHEY, CDR2 SMNVEV (reference sequence). The DNA for the CDR3 is TGTGCCAGCAGCCCGGGGGGGGCCCGTCAGCCCCAGCATTTT. Translated, it gives CASSPGGARQPQHF.

The V call is TRBV6-1, the J call TRBJ2-5; 8 bases are a match to TRBD2. The V gene end was trimmed by 3 bases and the J gene end by 0 bases; junction bases not matched to a gene: 9. Germline CDR1 MNHNS, CDR2 SASEGT. This CDR3 spans 17 amino acids. The CDR3 spells CASSDIGSGKYQETQYF. The CDR3 DNA reads as TGTGCCAGCAGTGACATAGGTAGCGGGAAGTACCAAGAGACCCAGTACTTC.

V usage is TRBV13 and J usage is TRBJ2-3; 10 nucleotides match TRBD2. With 3 bases clipped from V and 6 bases from J, the junction kept 6 bases outside the gene matches. Per germline, CDR1 PRHDT and CDR2 FYEKMQ (reference sequence). There are 15 residues in the CDR3. CDR3 region: CASSFLAGVLDTQYF. The DNA for the CDR3 is TGTGCCAGCAGCTTTCTAGCGGGAGTCTTGGATACGCAGTATTTT.

The V call is TRBV6-5, the J call TRBJ2-2, with D uncertain. Germline V CDR1 and CDR2: MNHEY, SVGAGI. CDR3 size: 14 residues. The V end lost 1 base, the J end lost 5 bases, and 8 bases lay between the germline ends. The CDR3: CASSYLPVTGELFF. Here the CDR3 DNA reads TGTGCCAGCAGTTACTTGCCTGTTACCGGGGAGCTGTTTTTT.

The chain combines TRBV9 with TRBJ1-2; no clear D gene. The V end was cut by 3 bases, the J end by 0 bases, with 6 bases between. Germline loops: CDR1 SGDLS, CDR2 YYNGEE. The CDR3 is 13 amino acids. Written as DNA, the CDR3 is TGTGCCAGCAGCGGGAGGACTAACTATGGCTACACCTTC. Translated, it gives CASSGRTNYGYTF.

J is TRBJ2-7 and V is TRBV2; D uncertain. Per germline, CDR1 SNHLY and CDR2 FYNNEI. This CDR3 spans 11 amino acids. The V end lost 4 bases, the J end lost 4 bases, and 5 bases lay between the germline ends. The CDR3 loop reads CASSAEYEQYF. The CDR3 nucleotides are TGTGCCAGCAGTGCCGAATACGAGCAGTACTTC.

The J gene is TRBJ2-7, the V gene TRBV5-3; a weak D match, TRBD2 (6 bases). TRBV5-3 is assigned to the ORF class and has an uncertain function. The CDR3 is made up of 13 amino acids. The V and J ends lost 2 bases and 4 bases respectively, with 10 bases between them. CDR3 amino acids: CARSLTGLYEQYF. In DNA form, the CDR3 reads TGTGCCAGAAGCTTAACCGGACTATACGAGCAGTACTTC.

The V and J genes are TRBV11-1 and TRBJ2-7; perhaps D is TRBD1 or TRBD2 (6 bases each). CDR3 length: 15 amino acids. Looked up from germline, CDR1 is SGHAT and CDR2 is FQDESV (reference sequence). Trimming took 1 base from V and 2 from J, leaving 12 bases between them. This chain's CDR3 is CASSLEGGSTYEQYF. As DNA, the CDR3 is TGTGCCAGCAGCTTAGAGGGGGGATCGACCTACGAGCAGTACTTC.

The genes are TRBV5-4 and TRBJ1-2; D possibly corresponds to TRBD1 (5 bases). V was trimmed by 4 bases and J by 7 bases, leaving 14 bases between them. The CDR3 loop spans 13 amino acids. Germline V gene lookup returns CDR1 SGHNT and CDR2 YYREEE (reference sequence). The chain's CDR3 is CASSLGAGPGYTF. The CDR3, as DNA: TGTGCCAGCAGCCTCGGGGCAGGGCCTGGCTACACCTTC.

V gene TRBV9 combines with J gene TRBJ1-3; no clear D. V was shortened by 4 bases and J by 7 bases, with 9 bases between the two germline ends. The CDR3 runs 12 residues. Germline V gene lookup returns CDR1 SGDLS and CDR2 YYNGEE. The CDR3 region has the DNA TGTGCCAGCAGCCCAGTGTGGAACACCATATATTTT. It encodes CASSPVWNTIYF.

CDR3 protein: CASSSVSGNRYFEQYF. CDR3 sequence (DNA): TGTGCCAGCAGTTCGGTTAGCGGGAATCGGTATTTTGAGCAGTACTTC. The chain employs TRBV2 and TRBJ2-7, with 8 bases that match TRBD2. Germline CDR1 SNHLY, CDR2 FYNNEI. This CDR3 has 16 residues. The ends lost 5 bases at V and 7 bases at J; junction bases unmatched: 16. The full variable domain, completed using reference TRBV2 and TRBJ2-7, is EPEVTQTPSHQVTQMGQEVILRCVPISNHLYFYWYRQILGQKVEFLVSFYNNEISEKSEIFDDQFSVERPDGSNFTLKIRSTKLEDSAMYFCASSSVSGNRYFEQYFGPGTRLTVT.

The chain has TRBV13 and TRBJ2-2, with D unresolved. Germline V gene sequence: CDR1 PRHDT, CDR2 FYEKMQ (reference sequence). V dropped 4 bases and J dropped 0 bases, with 3 bases sitting between them. The CDR3 totals 13 residues. CDR3 residues: CASSWANTGELFF. The CDR3, as DNA: TGTGCCAGCAGCTGGGCGAACACCGGGGAGCTGTTTTTT.

This sequence joins TRBV2 and TRBJ2-7; tentative D call: TRBD1 (6 bases). V lost 9 bases and J 2 bases, leaving 23 bases between the germline ends. In germline, CDR1 is SNHLY, CDR2 FYNNEI. The CDR3 runs to 16 residues. CDR3 protein: CARGAGRDGLTYEQYF. Here the CDR3 DNA reads TGTGCCAGGGGGGCTGGCCGGGACGGATTAACCTACGAGCAGTACTTC.

V gene TRBV7-9 combines with J gene TRBJ2-7; perhaps TRBD2 as D (5 bases). V lost 4 bases to trimming and J lost 1 base, with 8 bases between them. CDR1 SEHNR and CDR2 FQNEAQ come from the germline V gene (reference sequence). The CDR3 has 13 amino acids. Here the CDR3 reads CASSSSGSYEQYF. Written as DNA, the CDR3 is TGTGCCAGCAGCTCGAGCGGATCCTACGAGCAGTACTTC.